Presented here are 26 T cell receptor beta chains from one specimen sequenced in a study of lymphopenia after photon versus proton radiotherapy. Measured with immunoSEQ multiplex PCR; TCRdb has only the in-frame clones, and not every one. The sample records over 50,000 clones, approximately 86% being singletons. This sample comprised peripheral blood, obtained from a patient treated with photon-based radiotherapy. The receptors stem from a man between 35 and 55 years old with gastric cancer.

The V and J genes are TRBV29-1 and TRBJ2-7, with TRBD1 matching over 8 bases. The J segment lost 7 bases and the V segment lost 4 bases, leaving 18 bases of the junction unmatched. CDR3 length equals 16 residues. Germline V CDR1 and CDR2: SQVTM, ANQGSEA. Here the CDR3 DNA reads TGCAGCGTTGGGGACAGGTTCCGTCATACCCCTGGAGAGCAGTACTTC. This encodes CSVGDRFRHTPGEQYF.

The sample holds one count of this clone. The chain links TRBV5-1 to TRBJ2-1; D might be TRBD1 (5 bases). The CDR3 loop spans 15 amino acids. V was cut by 0 bases and J by 0 bases, with 7 bases left in between. Germline CDR1 is SGHRS and CDR2 is YFSETQ. CDR3 coding DNA: TGCGCCAGCAGCTTGGGACAGAGCTCCTACAATGAGCAGTTCTTC. Its protein is CASSLGQSSYNEQFF. The full variable domain, with the rest looked up from reference TRBV5-1 and TRBJ2-1, is KAGVTQTPRYLIKTRGQQVTLSCSPISGHRSVSWYQQTPGQGLQFLFEYFSETQRNKGNFPGRFSGRQFSNSRSEMNVSTLELGDSALYLCASSLGQSSYNEQFFGPGTRLTVL.

This chain links TRBV7-3 with TRBJ2-5, with no clear D. V was cut by 5 bases and J by 2 bases, with 12 bases left in between. CDR3 length: 14 residues. The V gene's germline CDR1 is SGHTA and CDR2 FQGTGA. CDR3 bases: TGTGCCAGCAGCGCAATTAGCTTTCAAGAGACCCAGTACTTC. Translating gives CASSAISFQETQYF.

The chain carries TRBV18 and TRBJ1-2, with D tentatively TRBD1 (5 bases). The CDR3 spans 14 residues. Trimming pared 3 bases from V and 2 bases from J, leaving 10 bases between. The germline gives CDR1 KGHSH, CDR2 LQKENI. CDR3 residues: CASSPGAPNYGYTF. In nucleotides, the CDR3 is TGTGCCAGCTCACCCGGGGCCCCCAACTATGGCTACACCTTC.

This sequence joins TRBV10-3 and TRBJ2-7, with 9 bases that match TRBD1. The germline gives CDR1 ENHRY, CDR2 SYGVKD. Trimming removed 10 bases from V and 6 bases from J; junction bases left unmatched: 4. The CDR3 has 11 residues. The CDR3, as DNA: TGTGCCACAAGGACAGGGGTCGAGCAGTACTTC. Translation gives CATRTGVEQYF.

The gene calls are TRBV6-6 and TRBJ1-1; D perhaps matches TRBD1 (5 bases). Deletions cut 2 bases from V and 1 base from J, with 14 bases between. This CDR3 comprises 16 residues. Germline V gene sequence: CDR1 MNHNY, CDR2 SVGAGI (reference sequence). The CDR3 sequence: CASSYPYGTQNTEAFF. The DNA of the CDR3 is TGTGCCAGCAGTTACCCCTATGGGACCCAGAACACTGAAGCTTTCTTT.

The V call is TRBV29-1, the J call TRBJ1-4; possible D gene TRBD1, 6 bases. The CDR3 totals 14 residues. CDR1 and CDR2 from the germline V gene are SQVTM and ANQGSEA. Between the trimmed V and J ends, which lost 4 bases and 10 bases, there was a span of 19 bases. The CDR3 is CSVGTGQGIGKLFF. Here the CDR3 DNA reads TGCAGCGTTGGGACGGGGCAGGGGATAGGAAAACTGTTTTTT.

The chain has TRBV15 and TRBJ1-2; D uncertain. This CDR3 is 13 amino acids long. With 1 base removed from V and 3 bases from J, the gap between germline ends came to 6 bases. Germline-derived CDR1 and CDR2 are LNHNV and YYDKDF (reference sequence). The CDR3 spells CATSRAPDYGYTF. The CDR3 coding sequence is TGTGCCACCAGCAGAGCACCGGACTATGGCTACACCTTC.

The genes are TRBV6-1 and TRBJ1-2, with 7 bases that match TRBD1. CDR1 and CDR2 (germline): MNHNS, SASEGT. V lost 6 bases, J lost 5 bases, and 12 bases stayed unmatched. The CDR3 contains 15 residues. The CDR3: CASRTAGTANYGYTF. The CDR3 DNA reads TGTGCCAGCAGGACAGCCGGGACAGCCAATTATGGCTACACCTTC.

The gene calls are TRBV6-1 and TRBJ1-1; D not certain. Trimming took off 1 base at V and 1 base at J, with 7 bases between the two ends. CDR1 is MNHNS and CDR2 is SASEGT in the germline V gene. This CDR3 spans 14 amino acids. The CDR3 loop reads CASSEGGTNTEAFF. For the CDR3, the DNA is TGTGCCAGCAGTGAAGGAGGAACGAACACTGAAGCTTTCTTT.

The chain recombines TRBV4-3 with TRBJ1-2; D gene uncertain. The germline V gene encodes CDR1 LGHNA and CDR2 YSLEER. This CDR3 has 15 residues. Trimming stripped 0 bases from V and 0 bases from J, with 8 bases between. This chain's CDR3 is CASSQDEAANYGYTF. CDR3 DNA sequence: TGCGCCAGCAGCCAAGATGAAGCGGCTAACTATGGCTACACCTTC.

This chain links TRBV4-3 with TRBJ1-6, with D possibly matching TRBD1 (6 bases). The V end was cut by 0 bases, the J end by 4 bases, with 22 bases between. Germline V CDR1 and CDR2: LGHNA, YSLEER. The CDR3 spans 20 residues. This CDR3 reads CASSQERLAQGTNYNSPLHF. CDR3 bases: TGCGCCAGCAGCCAAGAAAGGTTGGCTCAGGGGACCAATTATAATTCACCCCTCCACTTT.

The chain joins TRBV30 to TRBJ2-3, with D tentatively TRBD1 (6 bases). The CDR3 contains 15 residues. V lost 1 base, J lost 2 bases, and 13 bases lay in between. CDR1 GTSNPN and CDR2 SVGIG come from the germline V gene (reference sequence). The CDR3 sequence is CAWSAGDLSTDTQYF. In nucleotides, the CDR3 is TGTGCCTGGAGTGCAGGGGATTTATCCACAGATACGCAGTATTTT.

The chain combines TRBV5-1 with TRBJ2-3, with TRBD2 matching over 11 bases. Germline CDR1 SGHRS, CDR2 YFSETQ. CDR3 size: 16 residues. V lost 2 bases, J lost 0 bases, and 2 bases stayed unmatched. Written as DNA, the CDR3 is TGCGCCAGCAGCTTAGGGACTAGCGGAAGCACAGATACGCAGTATTTT. Protein: CASSLGTSGSTDTQYF.

This sequence joins TRBV18 and TRBJ2-6; 10 bases are shared with TRBD1. Germline V gene sequence: CDR1 KGHSH, CDR2 LQKENI. The CDR3 runs 18 residues. Trimming at V came to 2 bases and at J to 8 bases, leaving 12 bases not matched to a gene. The CDR3 protein is CASSPKTRTGGRTNVLTF. Here the CDR3 DNA reads TGTGCCAGCTCACCAAAAACTCGGACAGGGGGAAGGACCAACGTCCTGACTTTC.

The CDR3 region is CASSFTNYGYTF. In nucleotides, the CDR3 is TGTGCCAGCAGCTTCACGAACTATGGCTACACCTTC. The V call is TRBV7-8, the J call TRBJ1-2; D call uncertain. V lost 3 bases to trimming and J lost 2 bases, with 4 bases between them. The length of the CDR3 is 12 residues. CDR1 is SGHVS and CDR2 is FQNEAQ in the germline V gene. The variable domain in full, completed from reference TRBV7-8 and TRBJ1-2, reads GAGVSQSPRYKVAKRGQDVALRCDPISGHVSLFWYQQALGQGPEFLTYFQNEAQLDKSGLPSDRFFAERPEGSVSTLKIQRTQQEDSAVYLCASSFTNYGYTFGSGTRLTVV.

The chain uses TRBV29-1 and TRBJ1-1, with TRBD1 matching over 8 bases. The CDR3 sequence is 11 residues long. Germline trimming cut 7 bases from V and 6 bases from J; bases unmatched to any gene: 4. The V gene's germline CDR1 is SQVTM and CDR2 ANQGSEA. The CDR3 nucleotides read TGCAGCGCTCAGGGGGCGGCTGAAGCTTTCTTT. Amino acid sequence: CSAQGAAEAFF.

V and J are TRBV6-1 and TRBJ2-5, with D perhaps matching TRBD1 (6 bases). The CDR3 totals 15 residues. Deletions cut 3 bases from V and 5 bases from J, with 16 bases between. Germline V gene sequence: CDR1 MNHNS, CDR2 SASEGT. Here the CDR3 reads CASSDPGHPSETQYF. CDR3 in DNA: TGTGCCAGCAGTGACCCGGGACATCCATCGGAGACCCAGTACTTC.

This chain joins TRBV28 and TRBJ1-2; the match to TRBD1 covers 8 bases. V trimming: 6 bases; J trimming: 6 bases; junction bases outside the gene matches: 9. This CDR3 is built from 14 residues. Germline CDR1 and CDR2: MDHEN and SYDVKM. CDR3 protein: CASRSQGAQDGYTF. Here the CDR3 DNA reads TGTGCCAGCAGATCGCAGGGGGCGCAGGATGGCTACACCTTC.

The chain couples TRBV2 to TRBJ2-2, with a tentative D call TRBD1 (5 bases). Germline lookup yields CDR1 SNHLY and CDR2 FYNNEI. This CDR3 region has 14 residues. Deletions cut 5 bases from V and 1 base from J, with 8 bases between. The CDR3 DNA sequence: TGTGCCAGCAGTAAAACAGGGAACACCGGGGAGCTGTTTTTT. It is translated as CASSKTGNTGELFF.

The chain carries TRBV11-2 and TRBJ2-5, with TRBD1 matching 7 bases. CDR1 and CDR2 (germline): SGHAT, FQNNGV. This CDR3 comprises 14 residues. The junction had 5 bases not matched to a gene; V was cut back by 5 bases and J by 2 bases. Here the CDR3 reads CASSPVQGQETQYF. The DNA of the CDR3 is TGTGCCAGCAGCCCGGTACAGGGGCAAGAGACCCAGTACTTC.

The rearrangement joins TRBV5-1 to TRBJ2-2; 7 bases match TRBD1. After removal of 0 bases from V and 6 bases from J, the junction contained 2 bases not matched to a gene. Germline CDR1 is SGHRS and CDR2 is YFSETQ. The CDR3 is made up of 14 amino acids. For the CDR3, the DNA is TGCGCCAGCAGCTTGGGACAGGGTGCCGGGGAGCTGTTTTTT. It codes for CASSLGQGAGELFF.

This clone was observed once. The chain links TRBV13 to TRBJ2-4, with D perhaps being TRBD1 or TRBD2 (5 bases each). CDR3 size: 18 residues. The germline gives CDR1 PRHDT, CDR2 FYEKMQ (reference sequence). V was clipped by 1 base and J by 0 bases, with 16 bases between them. The CDR3 here is CASSLVGTPREAKNIQYF. The CDR3 DNA sequence: TGTGCCAGCAGCTTAGTCGGGACCCCAAGAGAAGCCAAAAACATTCAGTACTTC.

This chain connects TRBV5-6 to TRBJ1-1; D unclear. The germline V gene encodes CDR1 SGHDT and CDR2 YYEEEE. V was cut by 2 bases and J by 0 bases, with 8 bases left in between. CDR3 length: 14 amino acids. This CDR3 reads CASSLGGLNTEAFF. In DNA, the CDR3 is TGTGCCAGCAGCTTAGGCGGGTTGAACACTGAAGCTTTCTTT.

The rearrangement joins TRBV5-4 to TRBJ2-5; perhaps TRBD2 as D (5 bases). V shed 7 bases and J shed 5 bases, with 21 bases lying between them. The V gene's germline CDR1 is SGHNT and CDR2 YYREEE (reference sequence). The CDR3 contains 15 residues. The CDR3 spells CASSPGGLVGETQYF. Here the CDR3 DNA reads TGTGCCAGCTCTCCAGGCGGGCTAGTCGGGGAGACCCAGTACTTC.

V is TRBV5-1 and J is TRBJ2-5; no clear D. V lost 4 bases to trimming and J lost 2 bases, with 9 bases between them. The germline V gene has CDR1 SGHRS and CDR2 YFSETQ. CDR3 length: 13 residues. CDR3 nucleotide sequence: TGCGCCAGCAGCGTGAGCCAGCAAGAGACCCAGTACTTC. Translating gives CASSVSQQETQYF.